The 16 T cell receptor beta chains below were found in one sample sequenced in a study of blood T cell repertoires in COVID-19. Measured with immunoSEQ multiplex PCR; TCRdb has only the in-frame clones, and not every one. This table has 150,000 to 200,000 clones, about 88% appearing once. Sequenced material: peripheral blood. These receptors were taken from an elderly woman with acute or convalescent COVID-19.

CDR3 protein: CASSLSGTGAYYGYTF. The CDR3 region has the DNA TGTGCCAGCAGTTTGTCCGGGACAGGGGCCTACTATGGCTACACCTTC. The chain couples TRBV6-6 to TRBJ1-2; 10 nucleotides match TRBD1. The CDR3 is 16 residues long. Germline lookup yields CDR1 MNHNY and CDR2 SVGAGI (reference sequence). The trim removed 4 bases at V and 3 bases at J, leaving 8 bases unmatched.

V is TRBV30 and J is TRBJ2-3; maybe TRBD2 (5 bases). This CDR3 has 14 residues. V was cut by 0 bases and J by 1 base, with 8 bases left in between. Germline assignment: CDR1 GTSNPN and CDR2 SVGIG (reference sequence). The CDR3 DNA follows: TGTGCCTGGAGTGTAGGTAGCGGCACAGATACGCAGTATTTT. Translation gives CAWSVGSGTDTQYF.

The chain joins TRBV3-1 (or the pseudogene TRBV3-2) to TRBJ1-1; no firm D call. The V gene's germline CDR1 is LGHDT and CDR2 YNNKEL (reference sequence). The CDR3 covers 14 residues. V lost 2 bases and J 6 bases, leaving 13 bases between the germline ends. The chain's CDR3 is CASSQRPESPEAFF. The CDR3 nucleotides are TGTGCCAGCAGCCAAAGGCCGGAGAGCCCTGAAGCTTTCTTT.

Written as DNA, the CDR3 is TGTGCCACCAGCCGCCGGACAGGGGAGTATGGCTACACCTTC. Its translation is CATSRRTGEYGYTF. The chain combines TRBV15 with TRBJ1-2; 9 bases are shared with TRBD1. V trimming: 5 bases; J trimming: 5 bases; junction bases outside the gene matches: 6. The germline V gene encodes CDR1 LNHNV and CDR2 YYDKDF (reference sequence). The CDR3 covers 14 residues.

The rearrangement joins TRBV19 to TRBJ1-1; D gene uncertain. This CDR3 is 13 amino acids long. Trimming stripped 5 bases from V and 4 bases from J, with 11 bases between. Germline CDR1 is LNHDA and CDR2 is SQIVND (reference sequence). The CDR3 DNA sequence: TGTGCCAGTAGTCCCCCCTTTAGCACTGAAGCTTTCTTT. This codes for CASSPPFSTEAFF.

This chain joins TRBV6-4 and TRBJ2-7, with 10 bases aligning to TRBD2. The V segment lost 10 bases and the J segment 1 base; nucleotides outside the gene matches: 16. The CDR3 length is 17 residues. CDR1 is MRHNA and CDR2 is SNTAGT in the germline V gene. The DNA for the CDR3 is TGTGCCACCCCCGGGGGCCTAGCGGGAGCTATATCCTACGAGCAGTACTTC. It is translated as CATPGGLAGAISYEQYF.

This clone was seen once. The gene calls are TRBV15 and TRBJ1-2; the D gene is possibly TRBD1 (5 bases). The CDR3 is 18 residues long. V lost 3 bases, J lost 0 bases, and 20 bases lay in between. The germline CDR1 and CDR2 sequences are LNHNV and YYDKDF (reference sequence). The CDR3 DNA is TGTGCCACCAGCAGCCAGGCCGGGGGACTCTACACTAACTATGGCTACACCTTC. Amino acids: CATSSQAGGLYTNYGYTF.

The chain employs TRBV5-4 and TRBJ1-1, with a weak D call TRBD1 (5 bases). The germline V gene has CDR1 SGHNT and CDR2 YYREEE (reference sequence). This CDR3 has 15 residues. Trimming pared 0 bases from V and 0 bases from J, leaving 9 bases between. CDR3 sequence (DNA): TGTGCCAGCAGCTTGGGGGGCCCCATGAACACTGAAGCTTTCTTT. Its protein product is CASSLGGPMNTEAFF.

V gene TRBV9 combines with J gene TRBJ1-4; tentative D call: TRBD1 (6 bases). Germline loops: CDR1 SGDLS, CDR2 YYNGEE. This CDR3 spans 15 amino acids. V was clipped by 0 bases and J by 3 bases, with 9 bases between them. The CDR3 coding sequence is TGTGCCAGCAGCGTAGAGGGGGTAGCTAATGAAAAACTGTTTTTT. It codes for CASSVEGVANEKLFF.

The chain recombines TRBV7-9 with TRBJ2-3; the match to TRBD2 covers 10 bases. The germline V gene has CDR1 SEHNR and CDR2 FQNEAQ (reference sequence). The CDR3 is made up of 18 amino acids. After removal of 1 base from V and 2 bases from J, the junction contained 9 bases not matched to a gene. CDR3 amino acids: CASSLGSGGAFPTDTQYF. CDR3 nucleotide sequence: TGTGCCAGCAGCTTAGGCAGCGGGGGGGCGTTCCCCACAGATACGCAGTATTTT.

J is TRBJ2-1 and V is TRBV28, with 13 positions matching TRBD2. The CDR3 is 17 amino acids. V shed 6 bases, J shed 5 bases, and the junction held 10 bases outside the gene matches. The V gene's germline CDR1 is MDHEN and CDR2 SYDVKM. The CDR3 reads CASRPGLAGRRDNEQFF. CDR3 DNA sequence: TGTGCCAGCAGGCCGGGACTAGCGGGACGAAGGGACAATGAGCAGTTCTTC.

The V and J genes are TRBV5-4 and TRBJ1-1; D possibly corresponds to TRBD1 (6 bases). Deletions cut 4 bases from V and 9 bases from J, with 16 bases between. The CDR3 is made up of 13 amino acids. CDR1 and CDR2 (germline): SGHNT, YYREEE (reference sequence). The CDR3 reads CASSIGGRAQAFF. The CDR3 nucleotides are TGTGCCAGCAGCATAGGGGGTCGGGCCCAAGCTTTCTTT.

Ten or more counts support this clone. The rearrangement uses TRBV5-1 and TRBJ2-7, with 13 bases identical to TRBD2. V was clipped by 4 bases and J by 5 bases; unmatched bases: 3. The CDR3 has 14 amino acids. Germline V gene lookup returns CDR1 SGHRS and CDR2 YFSETQ. CDR3 DNA: TGCGCCAGCAGCCCGGGACTAGCGGGGAACGAGCAGTACTTC. It codes for CASSPGLAGNEQYF.

This clone was seen just once. The J gene is TRBJ1-1, the V gene TRBV25-1; 8 bases are shared with TRBD1. The V segment lost 4 bases and the J segment 4 bases; nucleotides outside the gene matches: 2. This CDR3 comprises 13 residues. Germline V gene lookup returns CDR1 MGHDK and CDR2 SYGVNS. CDR3: CASSGTGGTEAFF. CDR3 coding DNA: TGTGCCAGCAGTGGAACAGGGGGCACTGAAGCTTTCTTT.

This clone was picked up a small number of times. The chain joins TRBV7-2 to TRBJ1-1; perhaps TRBD1 as D (6 bases). V lost 5 bases, J lost 0 bases, and 13 bases lay in between. The CDR3 runs to 15 residues. Germline loops: CDR1 SGHTA, CDR2 FQGNSA. The CDR3 loop is CASSHDRRLNTEAFF. The CDR3 DNA reads as TGTGCCAGCAGCCACGACAGGAGACTGAACACTGAAGCTTTCTTT. The complete variable domain, with remaining parts taken from reference TRBV7-2 and TRBJ1-1, reads GAGVSQSPSNKVTEKGKDVELRCDPISGHTALYWYRQSLGQGLEFLIYFQGNSAPDKSGLPSDRFSAERTGGSVSTLTIQRTQQEDSAVYLCASSHDRRLNTEAFFGQGTRLTVV.

The V and J genes are TRBV4-2 and TRBJ2-3, with D possibly TRBD2 on 6 matching bases. V dropped 1 base and J dropped 2 bases, with 13 bases sitting between them. CDR1 LGHNA and CDR2 YNFKEQ come from the germline V gene. The CDR3 has 16 amino acids. CDR3 DNA sequence: TGTGCCAGCAGCCAAGGGGCTAGCGCAGACACAGATACGCAGTATTTT. It encodes CASSQGASADTDTQYF.